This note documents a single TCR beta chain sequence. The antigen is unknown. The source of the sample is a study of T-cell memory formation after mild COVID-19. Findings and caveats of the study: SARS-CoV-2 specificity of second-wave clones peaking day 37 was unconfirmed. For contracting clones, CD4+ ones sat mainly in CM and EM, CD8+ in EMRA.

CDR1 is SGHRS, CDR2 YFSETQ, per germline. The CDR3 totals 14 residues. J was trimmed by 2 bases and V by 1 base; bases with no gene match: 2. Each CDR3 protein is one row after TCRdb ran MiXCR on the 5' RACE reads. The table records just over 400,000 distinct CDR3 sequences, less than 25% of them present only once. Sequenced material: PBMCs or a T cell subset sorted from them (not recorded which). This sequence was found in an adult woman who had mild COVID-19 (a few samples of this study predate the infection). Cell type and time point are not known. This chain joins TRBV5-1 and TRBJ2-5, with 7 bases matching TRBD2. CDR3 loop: CASSLWGGQETQYF. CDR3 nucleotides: TGCGCCAGCAGCTTGTGGGGGGGTCAAGAGACCCAGTACTTC.